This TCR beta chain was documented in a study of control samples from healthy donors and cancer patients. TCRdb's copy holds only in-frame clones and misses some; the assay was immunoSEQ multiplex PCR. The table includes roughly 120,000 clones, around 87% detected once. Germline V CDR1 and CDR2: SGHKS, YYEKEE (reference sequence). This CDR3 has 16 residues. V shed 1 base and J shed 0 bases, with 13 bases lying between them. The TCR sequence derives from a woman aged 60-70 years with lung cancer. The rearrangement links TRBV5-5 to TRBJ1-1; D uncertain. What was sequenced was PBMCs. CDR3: CASSLYGYNVNTEAFF. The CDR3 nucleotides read TGTGCCAGCAGCTTGTACGGATACAACGTGAACACTGAAGCTTTCTTT.